Below are 19 T cell receptor beta chains sequenced from a single sample in a study of T cells after yellow fever vaccination. A single record per CDR3 protein comes from TCRdb applying MiXCR to the 5' RACE reads. Of 150,000 to 200,000 distinct CDR3 sequences in the sample, approximately 11% were seen once. The sample consisted of CD8+ T cells sorted from PBMCs, taken 15 days after the yellow fever booster vaccination. The receptors stem from a man younger than 30 who received the YFV17D yellow fever vaccine.

This clonotype was picked up a small number of times. This chain uses TRBV27 with TRBJ2-7; TRBD2 agrees at 7 bases. Germline V gene lookup returns CDR1 MNHEY and CDR2 SMNVEV (reference sequence). V was pared by 5 bases and J by 2 bases, with 3 bases of the junction left unmatched. This CDR3 region has 13 residues. DNA for the CDR3: TGTGCCAGCAGTGGGAGGGTAGCCTACGAGCAGTACTTC. Translated: CASSGRVAYEQYF.

The chain combines TRBV7-6 with TRBJ1-6; TRBD1 is a possible D gene (5 bases). Trimming took off 0 bases at V and 8 bases at J, with 23 bases between the two ends. The CDR3 contains 19 residues. In germline, CDR1 is SGHVS, CDR2 FNYEAQ. CDR3 amino acids: CASSLAVLGLSTLDSPLHF. CDR3 DNA sequence: TGTGCCAGCAGCTTAGCTGTTTTGGGACTGAGTACGCTTGATTCACCCCTCCACTTT. Looking up the rest from reference TRBV7-6 and TRBJ1-6 gives the full variable domain: GAGVSQSPRYKVTKRGQDVALRCDPISGHVSLYWYRQALGQGPEFLTYFNYEAQQDKSGLPNDRFSAERPEGSISTLTIQRTEQRDSAMYRCASSLAVLGLSTLDSPLHFGNGTRLTVT.

The J gene is TRBJ2-4, the V gene TRBV15, with 11 bases fitting TRBD1. Germline trimming cut 5 bases from V and 3 bases from J; bases unmatched to any gene: 9. The CDR3 length is 17 residues. Germline CDR1 LNHNV, CDR2 YYDKDF (reference sequence). CDR3 in DNA: TGTGCCACCAGCGGGTTCAGGGACAGGGGGTACAAAAACATTCAGTACTTC. As protein: CATSGFRDRGYKNIQYF.

This clonotype was found a few times. The chain combines TRBV3-1 with TRBJ2-3; TRBD1 matches at 9 bases. V lost 3 bases and J lost 6; bases outside the gene matches: 7. Germline V gene lookup returns CDR1 LGHDT and CDR2 YNNKEL (reference sequence). CDR3 length: 15 residues. CDR3 region: CASSHQSDRGDTQYF. The DNA for the CDR3 is TGTGCCAGCAGCCACCAATCGGACAGGGGTGATACGCAGTATTTT.

This clonotype was observed a few times. This chain joins TRBV5-1 and TRBJ2-1; D is ambiguous. CDR3 length equals 12 residues. Trimming removed 2 bases at V and 5 bases at J, with 5 bases between. Germline V gene lookup returns CDR1 SGHRS and CDR2 YFSETQ. CDR3 protein: CASSFEDNEQFF. In nucleotides, the CDR3 is TGCGCCAGCAGCTTCGAAGACAATGAGCAGTTCTTC.

This clonotype has only a few counts. In DNA, the CDR3 is TGTGCAGAGGGGGGGACATCTGGGGCCAACGTCCTGACTTTC. Translating gives CAEGGTSGANVLTF. The V and J genes are TRBV7-9 and TRBJ2-6; D perhaps matches TRBD2 (7 bases). The CDR3 extends over 14 amino acids. CDR1 SEHNR and CDR2 FQNEAQ come from the germline V gene (reference sequence).

This clonotype was detected a few times. The V and J genes are TRBV6-5 and TRBJ1-1, with D possibly TRBD1 on 5 matching bases. With 2 bases removed from V and 1 base from J, the gap between germline ends came to 14 bases. CDR1 and CDR2 (germline): MNHEY, SVGAGI. There are 16 residues in the CDR3. DNA of the CDR3: TGTGCCAGCAGTTACCAATACCGCAGGGAGAACACTGAAGCTTTCTTT. Protein: CASSYQYRRENTEAFF.

This clonotype was observed a handful of times. The chain has TRBV7-6 and TRBJ1-2; unclear D gene. The V gene lost 1 base and the J gene lost 7 bases, with 13 bases spanning the gap. The CDR3 has 14 residues. Germline CDR1 is SGHVS and CDR2 is FNYEAQ. The CDR3 coding sequence is TGTGCCAGCAGCTTAGGCGGAGCTTATGGTGGCTACACCTTC. This codes for CASSLGGAYGGYTF.

V and J are TRBV4-1 and TRBJ1-1, with D possibly being TRBD1 (6 bases). The germline V gene encodes CDR1 MGHRA and CDR2 YSYEKL. Trimming cost V 4 bases and J 5 bases, with 17 bases left between them. The CDR3 loop spans 15 amino acids. CDR3: CASSLLQGTRTEAFF. The CDR3 DNA is TGCGCCAGCAGCCTCTTACAGGGCACGAGGACTGAAGCTTTCTTT.

This clonotype showed up just a few times. The chain joins TRBV11-3 to TRBJ2-2; the D is unclear. The CDR3 has 15 amino acids. Germline V lookup: CDR1 SGHNT, CDR2 YENEEA. Between the trimmed V and J ends, which lost 5 bases and 1 base, there was a span of 11 bases. The CDR3 loop reads CASSPGLRNTGELFF. The CDR3 DNA is TGTGCCAGCAGCCCCGGCCTACGGAACACCGGGGAGCTGTTTTTT.

The rearrangement uses TRBV6-2 or TRBV6-3 and TRBJ2-7; D perhaps matches TRBD1 (6 bases). V lost 0 bases and J lost 4, with 22 bases in between. The CDR3 runs to 18 residues. Germline CDR1 reads MNHEY; CDR2 reads SVGEGT. CDR3 DNA sequence: TGTGCCAGCAGTTACTCAAGAGGACAGAAGAAGAGGAAATACGAGCAGTACGTC. Protein: CASSYSRGQKKRKYEQYV.

The V and J genes are TRBV28 and TRBJ2-7; D may match TRBD1 or TRBD2 (7 bases each). The CDR3 totals 14 residues. Trimming left V 7 bases short and J 2 bases short, with 15 bases between. Germline V gene lookup returns CDR1 MDHEN and CDR2 SYDVKM. DNA of the CDR3: TGTGCCAGCAACCGACAGGGAGGGACCTACGAGCAGTACGTC. It codes for CASNRQGGTYEQYV.

This chain uses TRBV7-9 with TRBJ2-6, with 7 bases that match TRBD1. CDR3 length: 17 residues. V dropped 4 bases and J dropped 2; count of bases not matched to a gene: 8. Germline V lookup: CDR1 SEHNR, CDR2 FQNEAQ (reference sequence). The CDR3 region has the DNA TGTGCCAGCAGCTCGACAGGGTACCTTACTGGGGCCAACGTCCTGACTTTC. Translated: CASSSTGYLTGANVLTF.

Only a few counts were recorded for this clonotype. CDR3 in amino acids: CASSQEGLAYEQYF. In nucleotides, the CDR3 is TGCGCCAGCAGCCAAGAAGGACTAGCTTACGAGCAGTACTTC. The chain employs TRBV4-1 and TRBJ2-7; 8 bases map to TRBD2. The trim removed 0 bases at V and 4 bases at J, leaving 2 bases unmatched. Germline V lookup: CDR1 MGHRA, CDR2 YSYEKL. The CDR3 length is 14 residues.

This clonotype showed up many times. The J gene is TRBJ1-1, the V gene TRBV7-9; TRBD1 might be the D (5 bases). The CDR3 has 15 residues. From germline, CDR1 is SEHNR and CDR2 FQNEAQ (reference sequence). V was shortened by 2 bases and J by 1 base, with 11 bases between the two germline ends. Written as DNA, the CDR3 is TGTGCCAGCAGCTTACGCCAGGGATCGAACACTGAAGCTTTCTTT. This gives the protein CASSLRQGSNTEAFF.

The rearrangement joins TRBV5-8 to TRBJ2-1; D call uncertain. V was cut by 0 bases and J by 3 bases, with 13 bases left in between. CDR3 length equals 16 residues. CDR1 is SGHTS and CDR2 is YDEGEE in the germline V gene. CDR3 sequence reads: CASSLAGLYSYNEQFF. CDR3 nucleotides: TGTGCCAGCAGCTTGGCCGGGCTGTACAGCTACAATGAGCAGTTCTTC. The complete variable domain, with remaining parts taken from reference TRBV5-8 and TRBJ2-1, reads EAGVTQSPTHLIKTRGQQATLRCSPISGHTSVYWYQQALGLGLQFLLWYDEGEERNRGNFPPRFSGRQFPNYSSELNVNALELEDSALYLCASSLAGLYSYNEQFFGPGTRLTVL.

In its sample, this clonotype was seen a few times. V is TRBV7-9 and J is TRBJ2-7; tentative D call: TRBD2 (5 bases). Germline lookup yields CDR1 SEHNR and CDR2 FQNEAQ (reference sequence). The CDR3 runs to 13 residues. V was trimmed by 4 bases and J by 3 bases, leaving 10 bases between them. CDR3 DNA: TGTGCCAGCAGCTGGGCCGGGGACTACGAGCAGTACTTC. Encoded protein: CASSWAGDYEQYF.

This CDR3 is CASSPASRPGQNYEQYF. The CDR3 region has the DNA TGCGCCAGCAGCCCAGCCTCCAGACCGGGACAGAACTACGAGCAGTACTTC. The V call is TRBV4-3, the J call TRBJ2-7; 7 bases match TRBD1. CDR1 is LGHNA and CDR2 is YSLEER in the germline V gene. J was trimmed by 3 bases and V by 4 bases; bases with no gene match: 15. CDR3 size: 17 residues.

This clonotype has a handful of counts. This chain links TRBV4-3 with TRBJ2-1, with D possibly being TRBD1 (6 bases). CDR1 and CDR2 (germline): LGHNA, YSLEER. Trimming removed 4 bases at V and 2 bases at J, with 12 bases between. This CDR3 is 15 amino acids long. The DNA of the CDR3 is TGCGCCAGCAGCCCCTCGACAGGAGCCTACAATGAGCAGTTCTTC. Translation: CASSPSTGAYNEQFF.